These T cell receptor beta chains were read from a single sample in a study of shared clonotypes between healthy human individuals. Repertoires were generated with immunoSEQ multiplex PCR, while TCRdb's copy carries only in-frame clones and drops some. The repertoire includes millions of clones, 95% of them detected once, and 0.13% sits in the top ten. The sequencing input was naive CD4+ T cells sorted from blood. All receptors derive from a young man in good health. The CDR3 runs from the conserved cysteine through the conserved F or W. D genes are given only for firm matches.

CDR3nt: TGCGCCAGCAGCTTGGATAGCGGGAGGGGTGAGCAGTTCTTC
CDR3aa: CASSLDSGRGEQFF
j_gene: TRBJ2-1
v_gene: TRBV5-1
d_gene: TRBD2

CDR3nt: TGTGCCTGGAGATTAGCCGGGACTAGCACCTACGAGCAGTACTTC
CDR3aa: CAWRLAGTSTYEQYF
j_gene: TRBJ2-7
v_gene: TRBV30
d_gene: TRBD2

CDR3nt: TGTGCCTGGCGGGGACAGGGGGCTGGGAATTCACCCCTCCACTTT
CDR3aa: CAWRGQGAGNSPLHF
j_gene: TRBJ1-6
v_gene: TRBV30
d_gene: TRBD1

CDR3nt: TGTGCCAGCAGCTATGGACAGGCCTCAAAGGGCTACACCTTC
CDR3aa: CASSYGQASKGYTF
j_gene: TRBJ1-2
v_gene: TRBV7-9
d_gene: TRBD1

CDR3nt: TGTGCCATCGTGGGGGGTCGGAATCAGCCCCAGCATTTT
CDR3aa: CAIVGGRNQPQHF
j_gene: TRBJ1-5
v_gene: TRBV10-3
d_gene: -

CDR3nt: TGTGCCTGGACAGGGAACACAGATACGCAGTATTTT
CDR3aa: CAWTGNTDTQYF
j_gene: TRBJ2-3
v_gene: TRBV30
d_gene: -

CDR3nt: TGTGCCAGCAGCCCCCGTCCCGGGACAGGGTCCTACGAGCAGTACTTC
CDR3aa: CASSPRPGTGSYEQYF
j_gene: TRBJ2-7
v_gene: TRBV9
d_gene: TRBD1

CDR3nt: TGTGCCAGCAGCATTTCCGGCCTCCACACTGAAGCTTTCTTT
CDR3aa: CASSISGLHTEAFF
j_gene: TRBJ1-1
v_gene: TRBV7-9
d_gene: -

CDR3nt: TGTGCCAGCAGCTTGGGCACGACCTACGAGCAGTACTTC
CDR3aa: CASSLGTTYEQYF
j_gene: TRBJ2-7
v_gene: TRBV7-9
d_gene: -

CDR3nt: TGTGCCAGCAGTTTAGAGGGGGGCCCGAGCGGAAACACCATATATTTT
CDR3aa: CASSLEGGPSGNTIYF
j_gene: TRBJ1-3
v_gene: TRBV27
d_gene: -

CDR3nt: TGTGCCAGTACGGGACGGATGGATTCACCCCTCCACTTT
CDR3aa: CASTGRMDSPLHF
j_gene: TRBJ1-6
v_gene: TRBV10-3
d_gene: -

CDR3nt: TGCAGCGTTGAAAAACAAGGAGCCTATGGCTACACCTTC
CDR3aa: CSVEKQGAYGYTF
j_gene: TRBJ1-2
v_gene: TRBV29-1
d_gene: -

CDR3nt: TGTGCCATCAGTGTGGGGGTCACATCTAATTCACCCCTCCACTTT
CDR3aa: CAISVGVTSNSPLHF
j_gene: TRBJ1-6
v_gene: TRBV10-3
d_gene: -

CDR3nt: TGCGCCAGCAGAGAGTTGGGGAACACTGAAGCTTTCTTT
CDR3aa: CASRELGNTEAFF
j_gene: TRBJ1-1
v_gene: TRBV10-2
d_gene: -